These T cell receptor beta chains were read from a single sample in a study of blood T cells in healthy people across ages. TCRdb re-called the 5' RACE reads with MiXCR, one entry per CDR3 protein. The table records roughly 800,000 distinct CDR3 sequences, nearly 60% of them present only once. The material sequenced was blood. These receptors all come from a man in his thirties or forties in good health. The CDR3 runs from the conserved cysteine through the conserved F or W. The order of the fields is J gene, V gene, clone size, D gene, CDR3 protein, CDR3 DNA. A D gene is named only where the DNA matches it firmly. Part of the rows lack a size; the others show once, few, many or a class for expanded clones.

TRBJ2-1,TRBV5-1,once,TRBD2,CASNYGTNHNEQFF,TGCGCCAGCAACTATGGGACTAACCACAATGAGCAGTTCTTC
TRBJ2-1,TRBV7-2,.,.,CASSLVGIDGGSNEQFF,TGTGCCAGCAGCTTAGTAGGAATCGACGGGGGTAGCAATGAGCAGTTCTTC
TRBJ2-4,TRBV4-3,.,.,CASSQTLRAWGGENIQYF,TGCGCCAGCAGCCAAACTCTCCGGGCCTGGGGGGGCGAAAACATTCAGTACTTC
TRBJ2-1,TRBV20-1,few,TRBD1,CSAREAGGYTEQFF,TGCAGTGCTAGAGAGGCAGGGGGTTACACTGAGCAGTTCTTC
TRBJ2-5,TRBV12-3/TRBV12-4,.,.,CASSFAPLGDIETQYF,TGTGCCAGCAGTTTTGCACCCCTGGGGGATATAGAGACCCAGTACTTC
TRBJ1-1,TRBV25-1,.,.,CASARGGREAFF,TGTGCCAGCGCGAGGGGCGGGAGAGAAGCTTTCTTT
TRBJ1-5,TRBV15,.,.,CATSRVTLSQPQHF,TGTGCCACCAGCAGAGTCACACTAAGTCAGCCCCAGCATTTT
TRBJ2-7,TRBV18,.,TRBD1,CASSSGQGVFYEQYF,TGTGCCAGCTCTTCTGGACAGGGGGTCTTTTACGAGCAGTACTTC
TRBJ2-5,TRBV3-1,few,.,CASSQQSTVGETQYF,TGTGCCAGCAGCCAACAATCTACCGTCGGGGAGACCCAGTACTTC
TRBJ2-5,TRBV15,.,.,CATSREGPETQYF,TGTGCCACCAGCAGAGAGGGGCCGGAGACCCAGTACTTC
TRBJ2-1,TRBV29-1,.,TRBD2,CSYKRGALTSSYNEQFF,TGCAGCTATAAGCGGGGGGCTCTTACAAGCTCCTACAATGAGCAGTTCTTC
TRBJ2-6,TRBV20-1,.,.,CSATRSGANVLTF,TGCAGTGCTACTCGCTCTGGGGCCAACGTCCTGACTTTC
TRBJ2-1,TRBV4-1,.,TRBD2,CASSQVTSGGGEQFF,TGCGCCAGCAGCCAAGTGACTAGCGGAGGGGGGGAGCAGTTCTTC
TRBJ2-1,TRBV5-1,.,.,CASSLDWGDNEQFF,TGCGCCAGCAGCTTGGACTGGGGGGACAATGAGCAGTTCTTC
TRBJ2-5,TRBV12-3/TRBV12-4,.,.,CASNTEGGPQETQYF,TGTGCCAGCAACACGGAAGGGGGGCCTCAAGAGACCCAGTACTTC
TRBJ2-3,TRBV4-2,.,TRBD2,CASSQVFGLAGGSSSMNTQYF,TGTGCCAGCAGCCAAGTTTTTGGACTAGCGGGAGGGTCGTCATCAATGAATACGCAGTATTTT
TRBJ2-6,TRBV5-1,few,.,CASSLAERFSGANVLTF,TGCGCCAGCAGCTTGGCCGAGAGGTTCTCTGGGGCCAACGTCCTGACTTTC
TRBJ2-7,TRBV20-1,.,.,CSARGSRGYPYEQYF,TGCAGTGCTAGAGGCTCTCGGGGGTACCCCTACGAGCAGTACTTC
TRBJ2-1,TRBV7-9,few,.,CASSPDFGSGYNEQFF,TGTGCCAGCAGCCCGGATTTCGGCAGTGGTTACAATGAGCAGTTCTTC
TRBJ1-5,TRBV20-1,.,.,CGALQDSNQPQHF,TGCGGTGCTCTCCAGGACAGCAATCAGCCCCAGCATTTT
TRBJ2-3,TRBV4-3,few,.,CASSQDSTGDTQYF,TGCGCCAGCAGCCAAGACAGTACGGGGGATACGCAGTATTTT
TRBJ2-7,TRBV7-2,few,TRBD2,CASSFGDGGGYEQYF,TGTGCCAGCAGCTTTGGAGATGGCGGGGGATACGAGCAGTACTTC
TRBJ2-1,TRBV2,many,.,CASSTQGEQFF,TGTGCCAGCAGTACCCAGGGTGAGCAGTTCTTC
TRBJ2-5,TRBV28,.,.,CASMEAGQRGTQYF,TGTGCCAGCATGGAAGCCGGACAGCGGGGGACCCAGTACTTC
TRBJ1-5,TRBV6-1,.,.,CAIGPEGQPQHF,TGTGCCATCGGGCCGGAGGGTCAGCCCCAGCATTTT
TRBJ1-6,TRBV12-5,.,.,CASANQGPEYPLHF,TGTGCCTCAGCGAACCAGGGGCCCGAGTACCCCCTCCACTTT
TRBJ2-6,TRBV28,.,.,CASSSGSSGANVLTF,TGTGCCAGCAGTTCGGGCAGCTCTGGGGCCAACGTCCTGACTTTC
TRBJ1-1,TRBV20-1,.,.,CSASPLGLEAFF,TGCAGTGCCAGTCCCCTTGGCCTGGAAGCTTTCTTT
TRBJ1-5,TRBV7-2,.,.,CASSLIYQPQHF,TGTGCCAGCAGCTTAATTTATCAGCCCCAGCATTTT
TRBJ1-4,TRBV29-1,.,.,CSVDLGWRELFF,TGCAGCGTTGATCTGGGGTGGAGGGAACTGTTTTTT
TRBJ2-1,TRBV12-3/TRBV12-4,.,.,CASSFQRGGGNEQFF,TGTGCCAGCAGTTTCCAACGGGGTGGCGGGAATGAGCAGTTCTTC
TRBJ2-5,TRBV28,.,TRBD2,CASSFGGTSANGQYF,TGTGCCAGCAGTTTCGGCGGGACTAGCGCAAATGGGCAGTACTTC
TRBJ2-5,TRBV5-6,.,.,CASSSQGQRALLMQETQYF,TGTGCCAGCAGCTCCCAAGGGCAGCGAGCGCTATTGATGCAAGAGACCCAGTACTTC
TRBJ2-7,TRBV7-2,few,TRBD1,CASSFMGTGRYEQYF,TGTGCCAGCAGCTTCATGGGGACAGGACGGTACGAGCAGTACTTC
TRBJ1-2,TRBV11-1,.,.,CASSVESYGNGYTF,TGTGCCAGCAGCGTAGAGTCGTATGGGAACGGCTACACCTTC
TRBJ2-7,TRBV7-9,.,.,CASSLSGETYEQYF,TGTGCCAGCAGCTTAAGCGGCGAAACCTACGAGCAGTACTTC
TRBJ1-4,TRBV7-9,.,.,CASSPTGIYPERLFF,TGTGCCAGCAGCCCTACCGGGATCTATCCCGAACGACTGTTTTTT
TRBJ2-1,TRBV24-1,few,.,CATSAVGYNEQFF,TGTGCCACCAGCGCTGTGGGCTACAATGAGCAGTTCTTC
TRBJ2-7,TRBV7-6,.,.,CASSLRVGSSYEQYF,TGTGCCAGCAGCCTGCGGGTCGGGAGCTCCTACGAGCAGTACTTC
TRBJ2-7,TRBV5-1,once,TRBD1,CASSMQGDYEQYF,TGCGCCAGCAGCATGCAGGGGGACTACGAGCAGTACTTC
TRBJ2-7,TRBV7-2,few,.,CASSFSSAYEQYF,TGTGCCAGCAGCTTTTCTAGCGCCTACGAGCAGTACTTC
TRBJ2-1,TRBV24-1,.,TRBD2,CATSDSHTSGRSNEQFF,TGTGCCACCAGTGACTCCCACACTAGCGGGAGGAGCAATGAGCAGTTCTTC
TRBJ1-2,TRBV6-6,.,.,CASSYSRGGGYGYTF,TGTGCCAGCAGTTACTCGAGGGGGGGAGGCTATGGCTACACCTTC
TRBJ2-1,TRBV20-1,many,.,CSARDSSLGIYNEQFF,TGCAGTGCTAGAGATAGTAGTTTGGGGATTTACAATGAGCAGTTCTTC
TRBJ1-1,TRBV6-2/TRBV6-3,.,TRBD1,CASSDQDRVRTEAFF,TGTGCCAGCAGTGACCAGGACAGGGTGCGGACTGAAGCTTTCTTT
TRBJ2-7,TRBV5-6,.,TRBD1,CASSWGQGFSYEQYF,TGTGCCAGCAGCTGGGGACAGGGGTTTTCATACGAGCAGTACTTC
TRBJ1-1,TRBV12-3/TRBV12-4,once,TRBD1,CASSAGQGARTEAFF,TGTGCCAGCAGTGCGGGACAGGGGGCAAGAACTGAAGCTTTCTTT
TRBJ2-3,TRBV12-3/TRBV12-4,few,TRBD1,CASSHTGVRADTQYF,TGTGCCAGCAGTCACACAGGGGTAAGAGCAGATACGCAGTATTTT
TRBJ1-2,TRBV29-1,.,TRBD1,CSVDSYQQTGAGGYTF,TGCAGCGTCGATTCGTACCAACAAACAGGGGCAGGGGGCTACACCTTC